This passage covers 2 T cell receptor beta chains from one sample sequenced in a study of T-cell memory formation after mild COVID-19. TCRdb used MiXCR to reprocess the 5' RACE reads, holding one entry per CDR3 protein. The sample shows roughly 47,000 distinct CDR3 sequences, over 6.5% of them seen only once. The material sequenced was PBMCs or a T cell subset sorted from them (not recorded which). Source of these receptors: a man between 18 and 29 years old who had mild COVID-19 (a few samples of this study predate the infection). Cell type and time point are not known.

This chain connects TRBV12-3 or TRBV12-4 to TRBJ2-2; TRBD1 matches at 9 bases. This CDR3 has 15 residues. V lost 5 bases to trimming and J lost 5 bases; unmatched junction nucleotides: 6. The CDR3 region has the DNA TGTGCCAGCAGTGTGGGGACAGGGAATACCGGGGAGCTGTTTTTT. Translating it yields CASSVGTGNTGELFF.

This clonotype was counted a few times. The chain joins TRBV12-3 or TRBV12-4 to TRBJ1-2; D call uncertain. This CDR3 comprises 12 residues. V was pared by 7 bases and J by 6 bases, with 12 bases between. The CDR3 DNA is TGTGCCAGCACCCAAACAAGGGATGGCTACACCTTC. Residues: CASTQTRDGYTF.